This TCR beta chain was recovered during a study of T cell repertoires in cytomegalovirus infection. Overall study context: Both a matching HLA type and CMV infection were indicated by public TCR beta signatures.

From the reads, TCRdb called clonotypes with MiXCR, one entry per CDR3 protein. Found here are approximately 250,000 distinct CDR3 sequences, approximately 9.1% of them singletons; the top ten hold more than 13%. This clonotype was observed a few times. CDR1 and CDR2 from the germline V gene are MGHRA and YSYEKL. This CDR3 region has 15 residues. V lost 1 base, J lost 8 bases, and 17 bases lay in between. The sample was PBMCs. This receptor was identified in a human donor in good health (CMV status not recorded). Some clones in this sample may be carry-over from other donors' samples. The J gene is TRBJ1-2, the V gene TRBV4-1, with D hard to call. The CDR3 nucleotides are TGCGCCAGCAGCCAAGGGGAATGGGCACCGGACGGCTACACCTTC. It encodes CASSQGEWAPDGYTF.